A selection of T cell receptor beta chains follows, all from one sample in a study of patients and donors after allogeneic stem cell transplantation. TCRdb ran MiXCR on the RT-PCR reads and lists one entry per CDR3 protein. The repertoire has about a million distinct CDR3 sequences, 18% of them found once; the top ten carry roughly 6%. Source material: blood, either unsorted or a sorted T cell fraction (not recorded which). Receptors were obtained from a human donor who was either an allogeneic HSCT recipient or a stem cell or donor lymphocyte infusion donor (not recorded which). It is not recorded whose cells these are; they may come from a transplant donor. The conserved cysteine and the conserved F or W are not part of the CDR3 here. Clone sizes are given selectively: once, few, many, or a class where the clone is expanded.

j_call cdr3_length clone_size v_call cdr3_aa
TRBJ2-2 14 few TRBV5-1 ASYAPGTLNTGELF
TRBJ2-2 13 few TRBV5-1 ASSSGLGNTGELF
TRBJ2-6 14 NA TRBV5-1 ASSPPAGAGANVLT
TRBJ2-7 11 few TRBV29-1 SVGTEPPYEQY
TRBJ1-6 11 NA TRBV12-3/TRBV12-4 ASRETGTSPLH
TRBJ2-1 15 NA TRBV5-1 ASSLGLAGGLGNEQF
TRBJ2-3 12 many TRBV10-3 AISVNRGTDTQY
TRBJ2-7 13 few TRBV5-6 ASSLFGHTIYEQY
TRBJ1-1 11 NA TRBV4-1 ASSGPRGTEAF
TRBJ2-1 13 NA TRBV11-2 ASSFLFSGVNEQF
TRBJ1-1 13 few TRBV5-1 ASSRAAWVDTEAF
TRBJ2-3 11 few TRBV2 ASRSSRSDTQY
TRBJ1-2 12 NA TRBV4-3 ASSQDRGTYGYT
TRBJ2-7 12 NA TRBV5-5 ASSLDETEYEQY
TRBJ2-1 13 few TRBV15 ATSRPGTSGTEQF
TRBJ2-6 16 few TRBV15 ATSRDRGRRDGANVLT
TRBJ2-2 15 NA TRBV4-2 ASSQELGLAGAGELF
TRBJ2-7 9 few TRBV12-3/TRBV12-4 ASSLGIEQY
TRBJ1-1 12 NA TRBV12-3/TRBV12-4 ASSLGLLATEAF
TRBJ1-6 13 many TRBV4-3 ASSPPGRTNSPLH
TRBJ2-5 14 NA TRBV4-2 ASSQERTSGQETQY
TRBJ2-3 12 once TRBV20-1 SARGQRGADTQY
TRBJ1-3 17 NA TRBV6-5 ASSFGTHPEADSGNTIY
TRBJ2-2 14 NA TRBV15 ATSRVSGRAAGELF
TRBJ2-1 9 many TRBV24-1 ATSDLTEQF
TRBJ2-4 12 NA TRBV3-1 ASSQAGTAKIQY
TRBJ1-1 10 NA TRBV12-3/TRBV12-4 ASEGWGTEAF
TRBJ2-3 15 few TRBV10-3 AISEMRAGGLTDTQY
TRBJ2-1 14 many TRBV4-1 ASSQDRASGHNEQF
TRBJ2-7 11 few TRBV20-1 SAKQGSSYEQY
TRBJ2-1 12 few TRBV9 ASSPRLIFYEQF
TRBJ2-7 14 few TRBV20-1 SARGAGSGRLSEQY
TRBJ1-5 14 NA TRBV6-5 ASSLLRGARNQPQH
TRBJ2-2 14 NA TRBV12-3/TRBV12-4 ASSFIGRLHTGELF
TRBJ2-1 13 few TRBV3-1 ASSQGSSGVNEQF
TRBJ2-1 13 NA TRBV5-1 ASSLVALAGNEQF
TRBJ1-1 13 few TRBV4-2 ASSQETGVATEAF
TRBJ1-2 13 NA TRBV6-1 ASSLGRLGVYGYT
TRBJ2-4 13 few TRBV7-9 ASSFAGPIKNIQY
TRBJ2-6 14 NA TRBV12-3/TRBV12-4 ASSLTGGTGANVLT
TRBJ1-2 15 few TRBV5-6 ASSSVSATQGAGGYT